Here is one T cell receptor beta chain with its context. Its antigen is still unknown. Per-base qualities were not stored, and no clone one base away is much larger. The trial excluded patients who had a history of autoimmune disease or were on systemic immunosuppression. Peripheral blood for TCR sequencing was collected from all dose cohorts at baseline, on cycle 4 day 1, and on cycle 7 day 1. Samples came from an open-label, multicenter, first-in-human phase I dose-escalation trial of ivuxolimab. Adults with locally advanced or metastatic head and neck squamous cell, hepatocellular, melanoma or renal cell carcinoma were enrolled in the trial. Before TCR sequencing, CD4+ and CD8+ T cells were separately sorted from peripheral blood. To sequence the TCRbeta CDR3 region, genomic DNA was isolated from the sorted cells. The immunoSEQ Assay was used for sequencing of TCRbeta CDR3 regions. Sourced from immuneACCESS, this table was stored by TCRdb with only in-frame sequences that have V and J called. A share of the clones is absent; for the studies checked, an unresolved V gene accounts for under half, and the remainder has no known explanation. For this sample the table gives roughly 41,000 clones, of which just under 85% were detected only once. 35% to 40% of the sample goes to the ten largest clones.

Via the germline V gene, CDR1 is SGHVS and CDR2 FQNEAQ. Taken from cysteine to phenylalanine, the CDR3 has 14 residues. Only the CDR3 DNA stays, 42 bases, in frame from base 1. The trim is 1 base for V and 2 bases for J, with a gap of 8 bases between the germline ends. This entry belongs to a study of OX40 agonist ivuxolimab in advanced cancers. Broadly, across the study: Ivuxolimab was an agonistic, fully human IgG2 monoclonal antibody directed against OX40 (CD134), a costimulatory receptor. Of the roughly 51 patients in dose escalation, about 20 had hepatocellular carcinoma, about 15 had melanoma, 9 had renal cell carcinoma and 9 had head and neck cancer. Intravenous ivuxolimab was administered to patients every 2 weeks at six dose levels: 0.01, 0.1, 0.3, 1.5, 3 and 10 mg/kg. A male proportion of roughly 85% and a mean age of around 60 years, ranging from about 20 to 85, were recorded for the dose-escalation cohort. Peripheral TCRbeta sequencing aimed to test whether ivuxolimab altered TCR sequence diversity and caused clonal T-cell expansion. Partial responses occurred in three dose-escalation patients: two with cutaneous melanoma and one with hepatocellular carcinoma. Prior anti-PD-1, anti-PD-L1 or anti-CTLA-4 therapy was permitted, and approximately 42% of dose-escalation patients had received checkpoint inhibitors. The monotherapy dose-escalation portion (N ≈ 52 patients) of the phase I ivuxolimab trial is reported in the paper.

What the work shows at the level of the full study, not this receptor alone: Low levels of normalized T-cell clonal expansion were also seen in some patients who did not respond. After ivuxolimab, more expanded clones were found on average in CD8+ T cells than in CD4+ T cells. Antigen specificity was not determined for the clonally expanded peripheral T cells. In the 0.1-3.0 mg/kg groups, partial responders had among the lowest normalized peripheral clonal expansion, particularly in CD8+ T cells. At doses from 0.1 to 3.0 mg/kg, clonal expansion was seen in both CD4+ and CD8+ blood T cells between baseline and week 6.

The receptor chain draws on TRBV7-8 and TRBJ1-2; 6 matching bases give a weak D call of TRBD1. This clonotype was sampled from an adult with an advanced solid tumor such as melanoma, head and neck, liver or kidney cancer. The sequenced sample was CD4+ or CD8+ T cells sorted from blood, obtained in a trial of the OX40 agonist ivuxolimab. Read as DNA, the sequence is TGTGCCAGCAGCTTAGGAACAGGGAACTATGGCTACACCTTC. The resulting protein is CASSLGTGNYGYTF.